Below are 15 T cell receptor beta chains sequenced from a single sample in a study of early T cells in non-severe SARS-CoV-2 infection (dated by TCRdb to the early 2020s). To prepare the library, 5' RACE was applied. Instrument used: NextSeq 500. Through fastp at Q25 and MiXCR, TCRdb rebuilt clones from the public reads, retaining in-frame beta chains. All rows with the same CDR3 protein become a single entry with the most common DNA and genes. The sample records about 35,000 distinct CDR3 sequences, less than 6% of which are singletons. The ten largest make up 3.5% to 4.5% of the sample. This material consisted of whole blood, taken at baseline. The origin of the receptors is an adult who was a healthcare worker with PCR-confirmed SARS-CoV-2 infection or an uninfected control (not recorded which).

This chain connects TRBV20-1 to TRBJ1-5; tentatively, D is TRBD1 (6 bases). Trimming took 6 bases from V and 2 from J, leaving 14 bases between them. From germline, CDR1 is DFQATT and CDR2 SNEGSKA (reference sequence). This CDR3 has 14 amino acids. This CDR3 is CSAKQGWGNQPQHF. The CDR3 DNA is TGCAGTGCCAAACAGGGCTGGGGCAATCAGCCCCAGCATTTT.

The genes are TRBV6-6 and TRBJ1-1, with D possibly matching TRBD1 (5 bases). The germline V and J ends were trimmed by 5 bases and 8 bases, with 18 bases remaining between them. The CDR3 is 14 amino acids. Germline lookup yields CDR1 MNHNY and CDR2 SVGAGI (reference sequence). The DNA of the CDR3 is TGTGCCAGCAGTACCCGGGGCTACTCGATGGAAGCTTTCTTT. Its protein product is CASSTRGYSMEAFF.

This clonotype was counted at least ten times. The chain links TRBV3-1 to TRBJ1-2; the match to TRBD1 covers 10 bases. The CDR3 covers 14 residues. The trim removed 3 bases at V and 8 bases at J, leaving 6 bases unmatched. CDR1 and CDR2 from the germline V gene are LGHDT and YNNKEL (reference sequence). Written as DNA, the CDR3 is TGTGCCAGCAGCCACCGGACAGGGGGTTGGGGCTACACCTTC. Encoded protein: CASSHRTGGWGYTF.

Ten or more counts support this clonotype. The chain employs TRBV7-2 and TRBJ2-7; no reliable D call. This CDR3 comprises 14 residues. Germline V gene data show CDR1 as SGHTA and CDR2 as FQGNSA. V lost 5 bases and J 0 bases, leaving 11 bases between the germline ends. CDR3 protein: CASSPPDISYEQYF. The CDR3 DNA follows: TGTGCCAGCAGCCCCCCCGACATCTCCTACGAGCAGTACTTC.

This clonotype is deemed medium-sized. The genes are TRBV4-1 and TRBJ2-3; weak D call: TRBD1 (5 bases). Germline CDR1 is MGHRA and CDR2 is YSYEKL. Trimming removed 4 bases at V and 4 bases at J, with 9 bases between. This CDR3 spans 13 amino acids. CDR3 sequence: CASSPQGADTQYF. Here the CDR3 DNA reads TGCGCCAGCAGCCCCCAAGGGGCAGATACGCAGTATTTT.

In its sample, this clonotype was seen many times. J is TRBJ2-1 and V is TRBV19; TRBD1 is a possible D gene (5 bases). The V gene lost 4 bases and the J gene lost 8 bases, with 24 bases spanning the gap. This CDR3 region has 17 residues. Germline CDR1 is LNHDA and CDR2 is SQIVND (reference sequence). The CDR3 is CASSTTVWVGPGDEQFF. The CDR3 DNA is TGTGCCAGTAGTACTACCGTCTGGGTGGGGCCTGGGGATGAGCAGTTCTTC.

Ten or more counts support this clonotype. The chain employs TRBV7-2 and TRBJ2-3; 7 nucleotides align to TRBD2. Trimming at V came to 2 bases and at J to 1 base, leaving 6 bases not matched to a gene. There are 16 residues in the CDR3. Looked up from germline, CDR1 is SGHTA and CDR2 is FQGNSA. CDR3 sequence (DNA): TGTGCCAGCAGCTTATCGCGGCTAGCGGGCACAGATACGCAGTATTTT. It codes for CASSLSRLAGTDTQYF.

In its sample, this clonotype was seen many times. The rearrangement uses TRBV5-6 and TRBJ2-2; no reliable D call. CDR1 is SGHDT and CDR2 is YYEEEE in the germline V gene. V was pared by 4 bases and J by 6 bases, with 16 bases between. The length of the CDR3 is 15 residues. The CDR3 bases are TGTGCCAGCAGCCCCGTAGGCCTAATACCCGGGGAGCTGTTTTTT. This sequence encodes CASSPVGLIPGELFF.

The table lists this clonotype with many counts. The gene calls are TRBV7-2 and TRBJ2-3; D is ambiguous. Germline V gives CDR1 SGHTA, CDR2 FQGNSA. The CDR3 extends over 17 amino acids. Trimming removed 1 base at V and 0 bases at J, with 14 bases between. The chain's CDR3 is CASSLVASLRSTDTQYF. CDR3 nucleotide sequence: TGTGCCAGCAGCTTAGTCGCCAGCTTAAGGAGCACAGATACGCAGTATTTT.

This clonotype was seen ten or more times. The CDR3 region has the DNA TGTGCCAGCAGCTTATCCTGGCGGGGGAACCAATACTACGAGCAGTACTTC. Its translation: CASSLSWRGNQYYEQYF. The V gene is TRBV7-9, the J gene TRBJ2-7; 7 bases are a match to TRBD2. The V gene's germline CDR1 is SEHNR and CDR2 FQNEAQ (reference sequence). After removal of 2 bases from V and 3 bases from J, the junction contained 13 bases not matched to a gene. The CDR3 extends over 17 amino acids.

This clonotype was seen many times. CDR3 amino acids: CSVEFSGVETQYF. DNA of the CDR3: TGCAGCGTTGAATTTAGCGGGGTCGAGACCCAGTACTTC. This chain links TRBV29-1 with TRBJ2-5; 8 positions agree with TRBD2. CDR1 SQVTM and CDR2 ANQGSEA come from the germline V gene. CDR3 length: 13 residues. V dropped 2 bases and J dropped 5; count of bases not matched to a gene: 4.

This clonotype was found many times. The CDR3 is CASSYRQGNQPQHF. The CDR3 DNA sequence: TGTGCCAGCAGTTATAGACAGGGGAATCAGCCCCAGCATTTT. The gene calls are TRBV6-2 or TRBV6-3 and TRBJ1-5; 8 nucleotides align to TRBD1. This CDR3 comprises 14 residues. With V trimmed by 3 bases and J by 4 bases, 2 bases remained unmatched. CDR1 MNHEY and CDR2 SVGEGT come from the germline V gene.

The chain carries TRBV3-1 and TRBJ2-1; 9 positions agree with TRBD2. Looked up from germline, CDR1 is LGHDT and CDR2 is YNNKEL (reference sequence). The CDR3 loop spans 17 amino acids. J gave up 10 bases and V 4 bases, and 17 bases lay outside the gene matches. CDR3 sequence (DNA): TGTGCCAGCAGCCGACGGACACTAGCGGGCGGCGGGGGGGAGCAGTTCTTC. Translated, it gives CASSRRTLAGGGGEQFF.

In this sample, this clonotype turned up many times. The rearrangement uses TRBV7-2 and TRBJ1-4; D is ambiguous. The CDR3 extends over 13 amino acids. Germline V gene data show CDR1 as SGHTA and CDR2 as FQGNSA. V was trimmed by 5 bases and J by 7 bases, leaving 11 bases between them. The CDR3 DNA sequence: TGTGCCAGCAGCCGGCGGGAGGGTGAAAAACTGTTTTTT. Protein sequence: CASSRREGEKLFF.

This clonotype was counted many times. The chain carries TRBV24-1 and TRBJ2-1, with 7 bases lining up with TRBD2. The germline CDR1 and CDR2 sequences are KGHDR and SFDVKD. Trimming took 4 bases from V and 6 from J; bases not matched to a gene: 11. This CDR3 spans 16 amino acids. The CDR3: CATSEGVGLGGNEQFF. In nucleotides, the CDR3 is TGTGCCACCAGTGAGGGCGTCGGACTAGGCGGCAATGAGCAGTTCTTC.